This entry concerns a single TCR beta chain. The antigen this receptor binds is unknown. No much larger clonotype is one base removed from it; base qualities were not supplied. TCRbeta CDR3 regions were amplified from genomic DNA by means of the immunoSEQ Assay, a bias-controlled multiplex PCR. On the study's bioinformatics: The number of nucleated cells in each sample was estimated from the amplification of reference gene primers within the assay. To quantify the absolute abundance of each unique TCRbeta CDR3 rearrangement, sequence reads were collapsed and filtered. For each sample, productive Simpson clonality was calculated as the square root of Simpson's diversity index across productive rearrangements. This is the immuneACCESS table as TCRdb keeps it, with only in-frame sequences that have V and J called. A part of the clones is gone; compared with another copy, unresolved V genes explain less than half, and the rest is unexplained. V and J calls and clone size are those listed in that table; D and trimming were worked out from the DNA. This sample is represented by about 260,000 clones; about 86% of them were singletons. The ten largest make up 4.1% of the sample.

These data originate in a study of blood T cell repertoires in COVID-19 (dated by TCRdb to about 2020). The study in broad terms: Samples from collaborators originated in the United States, Italy and Spain and spanned both the acute and convalescent phases of COVID-19. The prospective study material was composed of cDNA or gDNA derived from T cells, B-cell-depleted T cells, or PBMCs. The dataset comprised deeply sampled blood TCRbeta repertoires from subjects exposed to, actively infected with, or recovered from COVID-19. The repertoires were made available in a free public database intended to serve as a resource for research on the immune response to SARS-CoV-2. Samples were obtained from the ongoing ImmuneRACE study (first 160 participants) and from over 1,000 subjects provided by 6 global collaborators. Sample metadata almost always included a de-identified subject ID, COVID-19 status, age in years and sex. HLA class I and class II types, where available, came from metadata supplied by the sample provider rather than from assay-based typing.

Overall results and qualifications from the work: The amount of clinical and demographic metadata varied by source and participant and was provided uncurated.

Participants in the prospective study were enrolled through a virtual design, were aged about 18 to 89 years, and lived in fewer than 30 United States geographic areas. In the prospective study, cohorts were assigned on the basis of participant-reported clinical history obtained from a screening survey and a study questionnaire. Mobile phlebotomists in the prospective study collected whole blood, serum and a nasopharyngeal or oropharyngeal swab from every participant. Participants in the prospective study had the option to provide additional blood draws and questionnaires over a roughly 2-month period. Before DNA extraction, prospective study blood samples were shipped either frozen or at room temperature. The specimen was PBMCs or T cells enriched from blood (not recorded which). The receptor was derived from a man younger than 40 with acute COVID-19.

The encoded CDR3 is CASNHDRQETQYF. The DNA sequence reads TGTGCCAGCAACCACGACAGGCAAGAGACCCAGTACTTC. Recombination connected TRBV5-4 to TRBJ2-5; TRBD1 is a weak D gene call, 6 bases matching. Trimming removed 6 bases from V and 2 bases from J, leaving 11 bases between the germline ends. Sequences SGHNT (CDR1) and YYREEE (CDR2) are obtained from the germline V gene (reference sequence). The CDR3 goes from the cysteine to the phenylalanine over 13 residues. CDR3 DNA only is kept here, 39 bases in frame from base 1.